Here is one T cell receptor (beta chain) with its context. The data derive from a study of blood T cell repertoires in COVID-19. Study-level information: PBMCs, B-cell-depleted T cells, or T cells provided the cDNA or gDNA that made up the material.

Individuals aged about 18 to 89 years were recruited from approximately 24 US areas. The CDR3 runs 15 residues. Trimming removed 2 bases from V and 3 bases from J, with 14 bases in between. Germline V gene lookup returns CDR1 SGHDT and CDR2 YYEEEE. This table comes from immunoSEQ multiplex PCR, and its TCRdb copy is limited to in-frame clones, with some not included. The sample yields approximately 230,000 clones, 75% to 90% seen once. This sequence originates from a woman under 40 who had recovered from COVID-19. Sequenced: PBMCs or T cells enriched from blood (not recorded which). The chain combines TRBV5-6 with TRBJ1-1; unclear D gene. The CDR3 loop is CASSLSFTGYTEAFF. DNA of the CDR3: TGTGCCAGCAGCTTATCCTTTACGGGTTACACTGAAGCTTTCTTT.